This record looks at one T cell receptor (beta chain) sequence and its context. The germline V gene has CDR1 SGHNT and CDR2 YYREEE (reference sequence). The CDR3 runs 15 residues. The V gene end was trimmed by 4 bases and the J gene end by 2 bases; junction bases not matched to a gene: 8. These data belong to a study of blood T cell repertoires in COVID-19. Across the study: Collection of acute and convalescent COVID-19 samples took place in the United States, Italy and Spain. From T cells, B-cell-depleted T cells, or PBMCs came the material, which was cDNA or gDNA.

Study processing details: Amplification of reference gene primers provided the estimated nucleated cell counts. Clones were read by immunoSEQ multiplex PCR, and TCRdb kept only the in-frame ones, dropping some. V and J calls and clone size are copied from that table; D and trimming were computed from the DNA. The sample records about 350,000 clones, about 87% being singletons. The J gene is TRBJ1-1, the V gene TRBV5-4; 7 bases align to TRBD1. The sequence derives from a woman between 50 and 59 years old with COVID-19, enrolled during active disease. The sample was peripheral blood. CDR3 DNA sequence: TGTGCCAGCAGCACCTCGACAGGGATCAACACTGAAGCTTTCTTT. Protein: CASSTSTGINTEAFF.